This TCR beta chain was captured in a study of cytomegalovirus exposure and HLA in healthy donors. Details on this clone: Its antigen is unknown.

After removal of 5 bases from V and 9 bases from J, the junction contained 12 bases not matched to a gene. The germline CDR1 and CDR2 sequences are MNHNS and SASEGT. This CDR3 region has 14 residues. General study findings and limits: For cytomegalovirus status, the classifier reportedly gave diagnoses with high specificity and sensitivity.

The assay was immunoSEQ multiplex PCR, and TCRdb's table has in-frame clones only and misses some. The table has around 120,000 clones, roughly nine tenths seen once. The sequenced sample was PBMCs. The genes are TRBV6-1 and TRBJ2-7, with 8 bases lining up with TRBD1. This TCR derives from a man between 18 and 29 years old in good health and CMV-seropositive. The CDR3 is CASSPMTGVDGQYF. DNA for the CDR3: TGTGCCAGCAGTCCGATGACAGGGGTTGACGGGCAGTACTTC.